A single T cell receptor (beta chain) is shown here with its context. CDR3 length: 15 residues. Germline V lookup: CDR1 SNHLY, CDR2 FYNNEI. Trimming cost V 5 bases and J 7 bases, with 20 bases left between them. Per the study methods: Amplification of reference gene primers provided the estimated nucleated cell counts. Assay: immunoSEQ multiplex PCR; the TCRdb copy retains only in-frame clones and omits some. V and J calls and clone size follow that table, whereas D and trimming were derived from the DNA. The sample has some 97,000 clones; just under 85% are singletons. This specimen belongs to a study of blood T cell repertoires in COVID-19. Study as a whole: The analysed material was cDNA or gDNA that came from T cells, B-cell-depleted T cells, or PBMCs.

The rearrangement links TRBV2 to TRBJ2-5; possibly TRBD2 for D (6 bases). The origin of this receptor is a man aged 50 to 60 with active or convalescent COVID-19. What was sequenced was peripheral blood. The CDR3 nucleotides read TGTGCCAGCAGTCCGCCTTGGGACTCTCGGGGGACCCAGTACTTC. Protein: CASSPPWDSRGTQYF.